The clone carrying this TCR beta chain was found many times. The antigen is unknown. The data are from a study of T-cell reconstitution after alpha-beta-depleted transplantation in children. Regarding the study as a whole: From newly produced T cells came most of the T-cell counts and diversity one year after transplant. Reports say that about two months after transplant, the alpha-beta T cells came out of several hundred graft clones that had expanded. Diversity of TCRbeta at day 60 was high in some patients, arising from surviving recipient T cells and thymic progenitors.

Germline CDR1 reads MNHNS; CDR2 reads SASEGT. Trimming pared 6 bases from V and 6 bases from J, leaving 14 bases between. The CDR3 totals 14 residues. Preparing the TCRbeta library involved the use of unique molecular identifiers. TCRdb itself ran the PCR reads through MiXCR, one entry per CDR3 protein. Of about 490,000 distinct CDR3 sequences listed, about 10% were seen once; the top ten hold roughly 2%. This chain links TRBV6-1 with TRBJ1-4, with D possibly TRBD1 on 5 matching bases. The specimen was PBMCs, collected before TCRalphabeta/CD19-depleted stem cell transplant. The TCR sequence derives from a child aged 2 to 15 with inherited bone marrow failure, due to receive a stem cell transplant. CDR3 sequence (DNA): TGTGCCAGCAGAGAACTCGGGACGGATGAAAAACTGTTTTTT. Translation gives CASRELGTDEKLFF.